These 30 T cell receptor beta chains share one sample of origin, sequenced in a study of beta chain features in type 1 diabetes. Reverse transcribing all isolated RNA meant expressed TCRB transcripts were sequenced. Sequencing used immunoSEQ multiplex PCR; TCRdb keeps in-frame clones, though not all of them. Of approximately 200,000 clones listed, over 7.5% were seen once; the top ten hold about 0.037%. The sequenced sample consisted of naive CD4+ T cells from blood. The receptors come from a woman aged 18-29 years in good health.

This clone occurred a few times. The chain couples TRBV6-1 to TRBJ2-3, with 7 bases matching TRBD2. This CDR3 is built from 14 residues. Germline-derived CDR1 and CDR2 are MNHNS and SASEGT. Losses at the gene ends were 10 bases for V and 4 bases for J; bases not matched to a gene: 11. CDR3 bases: TGTGCCATCGGGGGGACGCCGACGGCAGATACGCAGTATTTT. Its protein is CAIGGTPTADTQYF.

Only a few counts were recorded for this clone. The chain has TRBV27 and TRBJ1-5; TRBD1 is a possible D gene (6 bases). The length of the CDR3 is 17 residues. The germline V gene has CDR1 MNHEY and CDR2 SMNVEV (reference sequence). With 2 bases removed from V and 7 bases from J, the gap between germline ends came to 21 bases. The CDR3 spells CASSLRSPGDGVQPQHF. As DNA, the CDR3 is TGTGCCAGCAGTTTACGGTCCCCAGGGGACGGTGTCCAGCCCCAGCATTTT.

The sample holds a few counts of this clone. The chain joins TRBV6-1 to TRBJ2-2, with D possibly matching TRBD2 (5 bases). Trimming pared 7 bases from V and 4 bases from J, leaving 16 bases between. The CDR3 runs to 15 residues. The germline V gene has CDR1 MNHNS and CDR2 SASEGT. Here the CDR3 reads CASNTPRGFTGELFF. The CDR3 DNA reads as TGTGCCAGCAATACACCCCGCGGGTTCACCGGGGAGCTGTTTTTT.

The chain is built from TRBV5-1 and TRBJ1-4; a weak D match, TRBD1 (5 bases). Between the trimmed V and J ends, which lost 6 bases and 2 bases, there was a span of 11 bases. This CDR3 contains 14 residues. Germline values: CDR1 SGHRS, CDR2 YFSETQ. The CDR3 DNA reads TGCGCCAGCACCGGAGGGACTACTAATGAAAAACTGTTTTTT. Translating it yields CASTGGTTNEKLFF.

The rearrangement uses TRBV28 and TRBJ1-2; D ambiguous. V was pared by 10 bases and J by 8 bases, with 11 bases between. The V gene's germline CDR1 is MDHEN and CDR2 SYDVKM. CDR3 length: 10 amino acids. CDR3 protein: CATLRWGYTF. CDR3 bases: TGTGCCACTTTGAGGTGGGGCTACACCTTC.

The chain joins TRBV4-1 to TRBJ2-7, with TRBD1 matching 7 bases. The CDR3 has 15 amino acids. With V trimmed by 0 bases and J by 4 bases, 6 bases remained unmatched. Germline CDR1 reads MGHRA; CDR2 reads YSYEKL. For the CDR3, the DNA is TGCGCCAGCAGCCAAGATAGACAGGGCAGGTACGAGCAGTACTTC. It specifies CASSQDRQGRYEQYF.

The chain carries TRBV18 and TRBJ2-3; D gene ambiguous. The CDR3 runs 16 residues. CDR1 is KGHSH and CDR2 is LQKENI in the germline V gene. Trimming stripped 0 bases from V and 0 bases from J, with 10 bases between. The CDR3 sequence is CASSPPTTGSTDTQYF. Written as DNA, the CDR3 is TGTGCCAGCTCACCACCGACGACCGGGAGCACAGATACGCAGTATTTT.

The V and J genes are TRBV15 and TRBJ2-2; 12 nucleotides agree with TRBD2. Trimming at V came to 4 bases and at J to 7 bases, leaving 7 bases not matched to a gene. This CDR3 is built from 16 residues. Germline CDR1 is LNHNV and CDR2 is YYDKDF (reference sequence). The CDR3 nucleotides are TGTGCCACCAGCACCCCTAGCGGGGGGGCCGGCGGGGAGCTGTTTTTT. It codes for CATSTPSGGAGGELFF. The variable domain in full, with the rest retrieved from reference TRBV15 and TRBJ2-2, is DAMVIQNPRYQVTQFGKPVTLSCSQTLNHNVMYWYQQKSSQAPKLLFHYYDKDFNNEADTPDNFQSRRPNTSFCFLDIRSPGLGDTAMYLCATSTPSGGAGGELFFGEGSRLTVL.

In its sample, this clone was seen a few times. This chain connects TRBV4-2 to TRBJ2-7, with D unclear. Per the germline V gene, CDR1 is LGHNA and CDR2 is YNFKEQ. V lost 7 bases and J 0 bases, leaving 10 bases between the germline ends. This CDR3 has 13 amino acids. The CDR3 here is CASTGPSSYEQYF. DNA for the CDR3: TGTGCCAGCACCGGTCCAAGCTCCTACGAGCAGTACTTC.

The table lists this clone with a few counts. The chain combines TRBV29-1 with TRBJ2-3, with 10 bases lining up with TRBD2. Germline loops: CDR1 SQVTM, CDR2 ANQGSEA. J gave up 4 bases and V 3 bases, and 4 bases lay outside the gene matches. CDR3 size: 14 residues. The CDR3 protein is CSVESSGSSDTQYF. CDR3 DNA sequence: TGCAGCGTTGAGTCTAGCGGGAGCTCAGATACGCAGTATTTT.

The chain is built from TRBV9 and TRBJ1-1; D is ambiguous. The germline V gene encodes CDR1 SGDLS and CDR2 YYNGEE. Trimming took 4 bases from V and 4 from J, leaving 14 bases between them. The CDR3 is made up of 14 amino acids. In DNA, the CDR3 is TGTGCCAGCAGCTCACAATCCCTAGGCACTGAAGCTTTCTTT. Translated, it gives CASSSQSLGTEAFF.

This chain joins TRBV18 and TRBJ1-1; D is possibly TRBD1 (5 bases). There are 14 residues in the CDR3. The V end was cut by 2 bases, the J end by 3 bases, with 10 bases between. The germline V gene encodes CDR1 KGHSH and CDR2 LQKENI. For the CDR3, the DNA is TGTGCCAGCTCACCAGAAAGGGGCGACACTGAAGCTTTCTTT. Its translation: CASSPERGDTEAFF.

This clone was seen more than once but under ten times. The chain carries TRBV5-4 and TRBJ2-3; TRBD2 aligns across 11 bases. With V trimmed by 4 bases and J by 4 bases, 8 bases remained unmatched. The germline CDR1 and CDR2 sequences are SGHNT and YYREEE (reference sequence). The CDR3 extends over 16 amino acids. In DNA form, the CDR3 reads TGTGCCAGCAGCCCAACCGGGACTAGCGGACCAGATACGCAGTATTTT. Encoded protein: CASSPTGTSGPDTQYF.

V gene TRBV19 combines with J gene TRBJ1-2; tentatively, D is TRBD1 (5 bases). This CDR3 region has 12 residues. Trimming removed 11 bases from V and 4 bases from J, with 14 bases in between. Germline V gives CDR1 LNHDA, CDR2 SQIVND (reference sequence). In DNA form, the CDR3 reads TGTGCCTCGGAAGACAGCCTCTATGGCTACACCTTC. Translating it yields CASEDSLYGYTF.

This clone was detected only a few times. This chain connects TRBV5-4 to TRBJ2-1; TRBD2 agrees at 13 bases. CDR1 is SGHNT and CDR2 is YYREEE in the germline V gene (reference sequence). CDR3 size: 15 residues. Unmatched junction bases numbered 7, after V lost 4 bases and J lost 9 bases. CDR3 region: CASSPTSGGASEQFF. The CDR3 nucleotides read TGTGCCAGCAGCCCTACTAGCGGGGGGGCCTCTGAGCAGTTCTTC.

This clone has a count of ten or more. The chain couples TRBV7-9 to TRBJ2-5; D remains ambiguous. The CDR3 is made up of 15 amino acids. CDR1 and CDR2 from the germline V gene are SEHNR and FQNEAQ (reference sequence). The germline V and J ends were trimmed by 1 base and 4 bases, with 13 bases remaining between them. Here the CDR3 DNA reads TGTGCCAGCAGCTTAGGTACAATCCGTGGAGAGACCCAGTACTTC. Its translation is CASSLGTIRGETQYF.

CDR3 protein: CASSLLGARYQETQYF. The CDR3, as DNA: TGCGCCAGCAGCTTGTTGGGGGCCCGGTACCAAGAGACCCAGTACTTC. The genes are TRBV5-1 and TRBJ2-5; D may be TRBD1 (6 bases). Germline V gene lookup returns CDR1 SGHRS and CDR2 YFSETQ. Between the trimmed V and J ends, which lost 1 base and 0 bases, there was a span of 13 bases. The length of the CDR3 is 16 residues.

In this sample, this clone turned up a few times. The rearrangement uses TRBV7-9 and TRBJ2-6, with a possible D match to TRBD1 (5 bases). The V gene lost 5 bases and the J gene lost 2 bases, with 16 bases spanning the gap. From germline, CDR1 is SEHNR and CDR2 FQNEAQ (reference sequence). The CDR3 contains 17 residues. The CDR3 bases are TGTGCCAGCAGCCGATCGACAGTAAAGGCTGGGGCCAACGTCCTGACTTTC. This codes for CASSRSTVKAGANVLTF. The full variable domain, rest sourced from reference TRBV7-9 and TRBJ2-6, is DTGVSQNPRHKITKRGQNVTFRCDPISEHNRLYWYRQTLGQGPEFLTYFQNEAQLEKSRLLSDRFSAERPKGSFSTLEIQRTEQGDSAMYLCASSRSTVKAGANVLTFGAGSRLTVL.

With respect to this clone: The same CDR3 arises from other DNA sequences in this sample as well. The chain joins TRBV29-1 to TRBJ1-1; D not resolved. The germline V gene has CDR1 SQVTM and CDR2 ANQGSEA. The V end lost 1 base, the J end lost 2 bases, and 8 bases lay between the germline ends. The CDR3 length is 13 residues. The CDR3: CSVEGRLNTEAFF. Here the CDR3 DNA reads TGCAGCGTTGAAGGCAGGTTAAACACTGAAGCTTTCTTT.

The rearrangement uses TRBV21-1 and TRBJ1-2. TRBV21-1 is a known pseudogene. The CDR3 runs 13 residues. The DNA of the CDR3 is TGTGCCAGCAGCCCGGGTAGCGAAGGTGGCTACACCTTC. Amino acids: CASSPGSEGGYTF.

This clone appeared a few times. The V gene is TRBV20-1, the J gene TRBJ1-1; D remains ambiguous. CDR1 is DFQATT, CDR2 SNEGSKA, per germline (reference sequence). V was trimmed by 2 bases and J by 8 bases, leaving 6 bases between them. The CDR3 has 10 amino acids. CDR3 residues: CSARSREAFF. The CDR3 DNA reads TGCAGTGCTAGATCCAGGGAAGCTTTCTTT.

The rearrangement links TRBV6-1 to TRBJ2-7; TRBD1 matches 9 bases. Germline V gene data show CDR1 as MNHNS and CDR2 as SASEGT. The V segment lost 4 bases and the J segment 3 bases; nucleotides outside the gene matches: 7. The CDR3 runs 15 residues. CDR3 DNA: TGTGCCAGCAGTGTGCAACAGGGGGCTGTCTACGAGCAGTACTTC. As protein: CASSVQQGAVYEQYF.

This clone was detected only a few times. The V and J genes are TRBV6-5 and TRBJ2-5, with 7 bases that match TRBD1. The J call may be mistaken, given a closer DNA end match to TRBJ2-7. CDR3 size: 14 residues. Germline loops: CDR1 MNHEY, CDR2 SVGAGI. Written as DNA, the CDR3 is TGTGCCAGCAGCCGGGACAGCCTCTCCTACGAGCAGTACTTC. It encodes CASSRDSLSYEQYF.

The chain employs TRBV5-8 and TRBJ1-1; D possibly corresponds to TRBD1 (5 bases). The ends were cut back, 1 base at V and 4 bases at J, with 11 bases in the middle. CDR1 and CDR2 from the germline V gene are SGHTS and YDEGEE. CDR3 size: 14 residues. CDR3 region: CASSLSGGSTEAFF. The CDR3 bases are TGTGCCAGCAGCTTGTCCGGGGGAAGCACTGAAGCTTTCTTT. Based on the CDR3 plus reference TRBV5-8 and TRBJ1-1, the full variable domain is EAGVTQSPTHLIKTRGQQATLRCSPISGHTSVYWYQQALGLGLQFLLWYDEGEERNRGNFPPRFSGRQFPNYSSELNVNALELEDSALYLCASSLSGGSTEAFFGQGTRLTVV.

In this sample, this clone turned up a few times. CDR3 loop: CAWSPGTGHYEQYF. In DNA, the CDR3 is TGTGCCTGGAGTCCCGGGACAGGTCATTACGAGCAGTACTTC. This rearrangement joins TRBV30 to TRBJ2-7; 8 bases map to TRBD1. Germline V CDR1 and CDR2: GTSNPN, SVGIG (reference sequence). This CDR3 spans 14 amino acids. The ends lost 2 bases at V and 4 bases at J; junction bases unmatched: 7.

This chain joins TRBV19 and TRBJ2-3; D is ambiguous. CDR3 size: 12 residues. V gave up 3 bases and J gave up 6 bases, with 7 bases separating them. Per the germline V gene, CDR1 is LNHDA and CDR2 is SQIVND (reference sequence). CDR3 sequence (DNA): TGTGCCAGTAGTATGAACGGGGATACGCAGTATTTT. It is translated as CASSMNGDTQYF.

The rearrangement links TRBV19 to TRBJ2-7, with 7 bases fitting TRBD2. Germline V lookup: CDR1 LNHDA, CDR2 SQIVND (reference sequence). After removal of 7 bases from V and 3 bases from J, the junction contained 12 bases not matched to a gene. The CDR3 is made up of 15 amino acids. CDR3 protein: CASIPGGLINYEQYF. The CDR3 DNA sequence: TGTGCCAGTATCCCGGGGGGACTGATTAACTACGAGCAGTACTTC.

This chain joins TRBV19 and TRBJ2-7; TRBD2 agrees at 9 bases. CDR3 length: 15 amino acids. Trimming removed 3 bases from V and 2 bases from J; junction bases left unmatched: 5. CDR1 is LNHDA and CDR2 is SQIVND in the germline V gene (reference sequence). The CDR3, as DNA: TGTGCCAGTAGTATCGGGTCTAGCGGGACCTACGAGCAGTACTTC. This sequence encodes CASSIGSSGTYEQYF.

This clone appeared a few times. The rearrangement joins TRBV30 to TRBJ2-5; D is uncertain. The CDR3 runs to 13 residues. The germline CDR1 and CDR2 sequences are GTSNPN and SVGIG (reference sequence). The germline V and J ends were trimmed by 0 bases and 4 bases, with 9 bases remaining between them. The CDR3 here is CAWSVLVRETQYF. CDR3 in DNA: TGTGCCTGGAGTGTGCTGGTGAGAGAGACCCAGTACTTC.

This clone was seen only a few times. The V and J genes are TRBV21-1 and TRBJ2-3; the table assigns TRBD2, which was not confirmed against the DNA. TRBV21-1 is recorded as a pseudogene. The CDR3 contains 16 residues. The DNA for the CDR3 is TGTGCCAGCAGAACTCTCCCGGGGGGCGGAACAGATACGCAGTATTTT. Translation gives CASRTLPGGGTDTQYF.